A selection of T cell receptor beta chains follows, all from one sample in a study of T cell repertoires in cytomegalovirus infection. One entry per CDR3 protein results from TCRdb running MiXCR on the reads. Of about 100,000 distinct CDR3 sequences listed, roughly 40% are singletons. Their antigens are not known. The source material was CD8+ T cells from cultured PBMCs, sampled from culture after CMV antigen stimulation. The receptor set was obtained from a human donor in good health (CMV status not recorded). Some clones in this sample may be carry-over from other donors' samples. The CDR3 runs from the conserved cysteine through the conserved F or W. A D gene is named only where the DNA matches it firmly. Clone size, where shown, is once, few, many, or a class for clones that have expanded.

TRBV2	-	-	TRBJ1-1	TGTGCCAGCAGTGAGACAGTCATAAACACTGAAGCTTTCTTT	CASSETVINTEAFF
TRBV5-4	-	-	TRBJ2-1	TGTGCCAGCAGCTTGGATTGGGGTCCCCCAAGCTCCTACAATGAGCAGTTCTTC	CASSLDWGPPSSYNEQFF
TRBV12-3/TRBV12-4	few	-	TRBJ2-7	TGTGCCAGCAGTTTAGATTCAGGGGGACTCGGACTTTTGCGGTTC	CASSLDSGGLGLLRF
TRBV27	many	-	TRBJ1-5	TGTGCCAGCAGCTTAGGGACGGGCAATCAGCCCCAGCATTTT	CASSLGTGNQPQHF
TRBV2	many	-	TRBJ1-4	TGTGCCAGCAGTACGAATAATGAAAAACTGTTTTTT	CASSTNNEKLFF
TRBV7-6	-	-	TRBJ1-5	TGTGCCAGCAGCCTGGAGTCTTCTAGCAATCAGCCCCAGCATTTT	CASSLESSSNQPQHF
TRBV5-5	few	-	TRBJ1-5	TGTGCCAGCAGCTCGTATTCGGATAGCAATCAGCCCCAGCATTTT	CASSSYSDSNQPQHF
TRBV11-2	-	-	TRBJ2-7	TGTGCCAGCAGCTTACAGTCGGGGGATCTCTACGAGCAGTACTTC	CASSLQSGDLYEQYF
TRBV24-1	few	-	TRBJ2-1	TGTGCCACCAGTGATTTAAGAGGAGTCTACAATGAGCAGTTCTTC	CATSDLRGVYNEQFF
TRBV7-8	-	-	TRBJ2-4	TGTGCCAGCAGCCCCCTCGGGGAGCTAGCCAAAAACATTCAGTACTTC	CASSPLGELAKNIQYF
TRBV6-5	-	-	TRBJ2-3	TGTGCCAGCAGTTCTGGTACTTCTAGCACAGATACGCAGTATTTT	CASSSGTSSTDTQYF
TRBV4-2	few	-	TRBJ2-7	TGTGCCAGCAGCCCTCGAGCGGGCCAGCAGTACTTC	CASSPRAGQQYF
TRBV12-3/TRBV12-4	-	-	TRBJ1-1	TGTGCCAGCAGTTTTTGGAGGGGGACTGAAGCTTTCTTT	CASSFWRGTEAFF
TRBV29-1	few	TRBD2	TRBJ2-1	TGCAGCTCGCGGGGGGACTCCTACAATGAGCAGTTCTTC	CSSRGDSYNEQFF
TRBV14	-	-	TRBJ1-5	TGTGCCAGCAAAGTCCGCAATCAGCCCCAGCATTTT	CASKVRNQPQHF
TRBV7-9	many	-	TRBJ2-7	TGTGCCAGCAGCCCGACAGGCGTCTCCTACGAGCAGTACTTC	CASSPTGVSYEQYF
TRBV12-3/TRBV12-4	-	TRBD2	TRBJ2-7	TGTGCCAGCAGTTCGGTGGCTAGCGGGGGTAAGCCCTTCGAGCAGTACTTC	CASSSVASGGKPFEQYF
TRBV27	-	-	TRBJ2-1	TGTGCCAGCAGTTTGTACCTCTACAATGAGCAGTTCTTC	CASSLYLYNEQFF
TRBV12-3/TRBV12-4	few	-	TRBJ1-1	TGTGCCAGCAGTCCGTTACTATTCGGGACGCTAAGTCTGAACACTGAAGCTTTCTTT	CASSPLLFGTLSLNTEAFF
TRBV28	few	TRBD1	TRBJ1-4	TGTGCCAGCATTGACAGGGGAAATGAAAAACTGTTTTTT	CASIDRGNEKLFF
TRBV13	-	-	TRBJ2-5	TGTGCCAGCAGCCCCCCGGGGGGCCACCTGGAGACCCAGTACTTC	CASSPPGGHLETQYF
TRBV7-4	-	-	TRBJ1-2	TGTGCCAGCAGTCAATCGACACAAAACTATGGCTACACCTTC	CASSQSTQNYGYTF
TRBV7-8	many	-	TRBJ2-1	TGTGCCAGCAGCTTAGTGAGGAGACAAGGCGTCAATGAGCAGTTCTTC	CASSLVRRQGVNEQFF
TRBV7-4	few	-	TRBJ1-5	TGTGCCAGCAGCCCCTCCGTGGGGAATCAGCCCCAGCATTTT	CASSPSVGNQPQHF
TRBV7-2	-	TRBD1	TRBJ1-1	TGTGCCAGCAGCTTAGGTACAGGGGATTTCTTT	CASSLGTGDFF
TRBV7-2	few	-	TRBJ2-1	TGTGCCAGCAGCTTAAGGATGAATGAGCAGTTCTTC	CASSLRMNEQFF
TRBV6-5	-	-	TRBJ2-1	TGTGCCAGCACGCAAGGGGGGCCCGCCTACAATGAGCAGTTCTTC	CASTQGGPAYNEQFF
TRBV27	many	-	TRBJ2-1	TGTGCCAGCAGTTTCCCGCCTAGACCCTTCGAGCAGTTCTTC	CASSFPPRPFEQFF
TRBV28	few	-	TRBJ2-3	TGTGCCAGCAGTTTCTCGAAGGCAGCACTGGATTCAGGCACAGATACGCAGTATTTT	CASSFSKAALDSGTDTQYF
TRBV7-4	-	-	TRBJ2-1	TGTGCCAGCAGCTTGGGGGTGGGTTCCTACAATGAGCAGTTCTTC	CASSLGVGSYNEQFF
TRBV6-5	few	-	TRBJ2-2	TGTGCCAGCAGTTACTTCAAGGACGGAACCGGGGAGCTGTTTTTT	CASSYFKDGTGELFF
TRBV12-3/TRBV12-4	-	TRBD1	TRBJ1-5	TGTGCCAGCAGTTACCGACAGGGCGGAAGTCAGCCCCAGCATTTT	CASSYRQGGSQPQHF
TRBV7-6	-	-	TRBJ2-6	TGTGCCAGCAGCGAAGAACAGGGACCTGGGGCCAACGTCCTGACTTTC	CASSEEQGPGANVLTF
TRBV7-6	-	-	TRBJ1-5	TGTGCCAGCTCGCGGCGGGAAGGCCAGCCCCAGCATTTT	CASSRREGQPQHF
TRBV7-9	few	-	TRBJ2-2	TGTGCCAGCAGCTTAGAGGGCACCGGGGAGCTGTTTTTT	CASSLEGTGELFF
TRBV18	-	-	TRBJ2-1	TGTGCCAGCTCACCACTAAAAGTCCAGGTCACCTACAATGAGCAGTTCTTC	CASSPLKVQVTYNEQFF
TRBV2	-	-	TRBJ2-1	TGTGCCAGCCTTGGCAACAATGAGCAGTTCTTC	CASLGNNEQFF
TRBV29-1	-	TRBD2	TRBJ2-3	TGCAGCGTTGAAGAGGGGACTAGCGGGGGCCAGTGGCCCAGCACAGATACGCAGTATTTT	CSVEEGTSGGQWPSTDTQYF
TRBV20-1	-	TRBD2	TRBJ2-2	TGCAGTGCTAGAGATCGGGAGCGGGAGTACACCGGGGAGCTGTTTTTT	CSARDREREYTGELFF
TRBV12-3/TRBV12-4	few	TRBD1	TRBJ2-4	TGTGCCAGCAGTTCGGGACAGGATGGCATTCAGTACTTC	CASSSGQDGIQYF